This T cell receptor (beta chain) derives from a study of siplizumab effects on memory and regulatory T cells. Points from the study as a whole: Siplizumab produced a significant drop in alloreactive sequences attributable to unstimulated CD4+ memory cells. Proliferating Tregs from siplizumab cultures lacked functional confirmation of suppression.

Assay: immunoSEQ multiplex PCR; the TCRdb copy retains only in-frame clones and omits some. This sample yields 100,000 or so clones, of which around 92% are seen a single time; just over 2.5% belongs to the top ten. V dropped 4 bases and J dropped 5 bases, with 8 bases sitting between them. The V gene's germline CDR1 is SGHTA and CDR2 FQGTGA. This CDR3 has 13 residues. As for this clone: Its antigen is as yet unknown. This specimen includes other DNA sequences encoding the same CDR3.

The chain combines TRBV7-3 with TRBJ2-2; D not resolved. This receptor was taken from a human donor in good health. Some clones in this sample may be carry-over from other donors' samples. Sample: CD4+ T cells sorted from blood. DNA for the CDR3: TGTGCCAGCAGCTCCTCCAATACCGGGGAGCTGTTTTTT. Translation gives CASSSSNTGELFF.